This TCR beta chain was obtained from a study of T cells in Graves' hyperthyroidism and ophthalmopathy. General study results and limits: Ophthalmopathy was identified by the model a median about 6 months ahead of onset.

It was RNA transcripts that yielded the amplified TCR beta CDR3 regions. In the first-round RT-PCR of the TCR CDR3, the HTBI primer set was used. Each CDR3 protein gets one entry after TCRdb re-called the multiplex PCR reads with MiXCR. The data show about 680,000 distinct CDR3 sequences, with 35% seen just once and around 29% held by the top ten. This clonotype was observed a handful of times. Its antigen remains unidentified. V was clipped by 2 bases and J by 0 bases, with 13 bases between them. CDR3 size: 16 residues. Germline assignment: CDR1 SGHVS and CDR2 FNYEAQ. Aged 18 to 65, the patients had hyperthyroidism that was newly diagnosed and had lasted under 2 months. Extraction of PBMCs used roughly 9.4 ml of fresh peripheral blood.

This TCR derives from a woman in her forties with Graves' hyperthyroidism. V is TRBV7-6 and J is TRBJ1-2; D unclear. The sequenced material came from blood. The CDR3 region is CASSLNTAVPNYGYTF. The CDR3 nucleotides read TGTGCCAGCAGCTTAAACACAGCGGTGCCTAACTATGGCTACACCTTC. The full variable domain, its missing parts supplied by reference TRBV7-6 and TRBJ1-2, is GAGVSQSPRYKVTKRGQDVALRCDPISGHVSLYWYRQALGQGPEFLTYFNYEAQQDKSGLPNDRFSAERPEGSISTLTIQRTEQRDSAMYRCASSLNTAVPNYGYTFGSGTRLTVV.